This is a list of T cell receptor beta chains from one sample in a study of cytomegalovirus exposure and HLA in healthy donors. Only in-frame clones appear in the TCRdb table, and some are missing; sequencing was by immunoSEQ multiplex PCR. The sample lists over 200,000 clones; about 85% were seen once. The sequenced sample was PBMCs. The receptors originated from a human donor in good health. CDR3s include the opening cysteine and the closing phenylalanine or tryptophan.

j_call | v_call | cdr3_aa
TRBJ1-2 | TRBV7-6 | CASSQLSGQGPLRHGYTF
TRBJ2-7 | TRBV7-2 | CASSLGSGSGYEQYF
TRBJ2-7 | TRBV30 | CAWTLSGSYEQYF
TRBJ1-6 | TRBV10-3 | CAISQGAGSPLHF
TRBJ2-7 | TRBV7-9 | CASSLVISYEQYF
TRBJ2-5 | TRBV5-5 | CASSLTGNVQETQYF
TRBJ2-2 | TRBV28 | CASTPPLGANTGELFF
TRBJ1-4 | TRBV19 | CASSIREGEKLFF
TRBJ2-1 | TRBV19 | CASSMWLAMLTRNEQFF
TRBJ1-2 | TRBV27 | CASSLQDDYTF
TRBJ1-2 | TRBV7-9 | CASSSTGTGPIYGYTF